The clone carrying this T cell receptor beta chain appeared many times. The data belong to a study of T cells in Graves' hyperthyroidism and ophthalmopathy. There were TCR beta CDR3 regions amplified from RNA transcripts. The study used the HTBI primer set for a first-round RT-PCR of the TCR CDR3. TCRdb reprocessed the multiplex PCR reads via MiXCR and lists one record per CDR3 protein. The repertoire holds hundreds of thousands of distinct CDR3 sequences, with about 15% as singletons. The length of the CDR3 is 14 residues. V gave up 3 bases and J gave up 3 bases; unmatched junction bases: 1. Germline loops: CDR1 SGHAT, CDR2 FQNNGV.

The sequencing sample was made of blood. The rearrangement links TRBV11-2 to TRBJ2-3; 9 bases agree with TRBD1. The receptor was derived from a woman younger than 35 with Graves' hyperthyroidism. In DNA, the CDR3 is TGTGCCAGCAGCTTGGACAGGGGAACAGATACGCAGTATTTT. Protein sequence: CASSLDRGTDTQYF.